This record looks at one T cell receptor beta chain sequence and its context. Sample treatment: preoperative locoregional IRX-2 cytokine immunotherapy. Preoperative locoregional IRX-2 cytokine immunotherapy was tested in the phase Ib source study. The data are from a study of preoperative IRX-2 immunotherapy in early breast cancer. The assay was immunoSEQ multiplex PCR, and TCRdb's table has in-frame clones only and misses some. The repertoire consists of more than 35,000 clones, with around 77% occurring once and the leading ten covering about 1.2%. The V gene's germline CDR1 is ENHRY and CDR2 SYGVKD. The J segment lost 7 bases and the V segment lost 0 bases, leaving 5 bases of the junction unmatched. This CDR3 has 14 amino acids.

The genes are TRBV10-3 and TRBJ1-2; TRBD1 aligns across 7 bases. The sample was tumor tissue, taken after IRX-2 immunotherapy. The origin of this receptor is a human donor with breast cancer. CDR3 nucleotide sequence: TGTGCCATCAGTGAGTCGACAGGGCAGGGTGGCTACACCTTC. Its protein product is CAISESTGQGGYTF.